This TCR beta chain is drawn from a study of blood T cell repertoires in COVID-19. On the study more broadly: The origin of the acute and convalescent COVID-19 samples was the United States, Italy and Spain. Sources were T cells, B-cell-depleted T cells, or PBMCs; the material itself was cDNA or gDNA.

This CDR3 is 14 amino acids long. The germline V gene has CDR1 ENHRY and CDR2 SYGVKD. Trimming shortened V by 10 bases and J by 0 bases, and 13 bases separated the two germline ends. Original data processing: Quantification of nucleated cells was approximated via reference gene primer amplification. This table comes from immunoSEQ multiplex PCR, and its TCRdb copy is limited to in-frame clones, with some not included. The V and J calls and clone size were taken over from that table, and D and trimming were inferred from the DNA. The sample includes about 39,000 clones, about 94% of them seen just once.

The sequenced sample consisted of peripheral blood. This TCR was sampled from a human donor with active COVID-19. The donor label of this sample is uncertain. The V call is TRBV10-3, the J call TRBJ2-1; TRBD2 is a possible D gene (5 bases). The CDR3: CATSSLGSYNEQFF. The DNA of the CDR3 is TGTGCCACCTCTAGCTTAGGCTCCTACAATGAGCAGTTCTTC.